This entry lists 5 T cell receptor beta chains sequenced from one sample in a study of radiation and T cells in renal cell carcinoma. Indicated time point: baseline pretreatment blood. Specified treatment: 15 Gy SBRT to primary tumor, nephrectomy 4 weeks later. Repertoires were generated with immunoSEQ multiplex PCR, while TCRdb's copy carries only in-frame clones and drops some. The sample shows 130,000 or so clones, approximately 87% of them seen only once. The sample consisted of blood, taken from a patient whose treatment included radiotherapy and nephrectomy. These receptors came from a woman between 45 and 65 years old with renal cell carcinoma.

The rearrangement links TRBV29-1 to TRBJ1-1; D unresolved. V gave up 4 bases and J gave up 1 base, with 4 bases separating them. CDR3 length: 11 amino acids. Germline CDR1 reads SQVTM; CDR2 reads ANQGSEA. CDR3 sequence (DNA): TGCAGCGTTGCTGAGAACACTGAAGCTTTCTTT. Encoded protein: CSVAENTEAFF.

The chain combines TRBV7-2 with TRBJ2-1; D assignment may be TRBD1 or TRBD2 (5 bases each). Germline-derived CDR1 and CDR2 are SGHTA and FQGNSA. The CDR3 spans 13 residues. The germline V and J ends were trimmed by 8 bases and 10 bases, with 18 bases remaining between them. The CDR3 sequence is CASDRPRGSEQFF. The CDR3 nucleotides are TGTGCCAGCGATCGGCCCCGGGGCAGCGAGCAGTTCTTC.

A single count supports this clone. The V call is TRBV29-1, the J call TRBJ1-2; the D gene is possibly TRBD1 (5 bases). V was shortened by 3 bases and J by 4 bases, with 18 bases between the two germline ends. The germline V gene has CDR1 SQVTM and CDR2 ANQGSEA. CDR3 length equals 15 residues. CDR3 DNA: TGCAGCGTTGAGTCGGGCAGGGAGGGGTTCTATGGCTACACCTTC. Encoded protein: CSVESGREGFYGYTF. Supplemented by reference TRBV29-1 and TRBJ1-2, the full variable domain reads SAVISQKPSRDICQRGTSLTIQCQVDSQVTMMFWYRQQPGQSLTLIATANQGSEATYESGFVIDKFPISRPNLTFSTLTVSNMSPEDSSIYLCSVESGREGFYGYTFGSGTRLTVV.

The chain recombines TRBV18 with TRBJ2-5; 9 bases line up with TRBD1. Germline-derived CDR1 and CDR2 are KGHSH and LQKENI. This CDR3 region has 13 residues. Trimming cost V 4 bases and J 5 bases; bases outside gene matches: 2. CDR3 loop: CASSRDREETQYF. CDR3 DNA: TGTGCCAGCTCACGGGACAGGGAGGAGACCCAGTACTTC.

This sequence joins TRBV5-4 and TRBJ2-2; TRBD1 aligns across 10 bases. Germline V CDR1 and CDR2: SGHNT, YYREEE (reference sequence). The ends lost 2 bases at V and 7 bases at J; junction bases unmatched: 8. The CDR3 runs to 16 residues. The chain's CDR3 is CASSFYRDRGDGELFF. CDR3 nucleotides: TGTGCCAGCAGCTTTTACCGGGACAGGGGAGACGGGGAGCTGTTTTTT.